This T cell receptor beta chain originates from a study of tumor-infiltrating lymphocytes in localized non-small cell lung cancer. The CDR3 is 13 residues long. V was pared by 1 base and J by 8 bases, with 2 bases of the junction left unmatched. The germline V gene encodes CDR1 SGHDT and CDR2 YYEEEE. The study, taken as a whole, reports: Higher tumor T cell infiltration than in uninvolved lung was supported by TCRbeta sequencing. Not all patients were TCR sequenced, owing to tissue quantity. Recurrence-free survival showed no association with tumor T-cell fraction. Technical variation could not be separated from intratumor heterogeneity here.

The method was immunoSEQ multiplex PCR; TCRdb's version includes in-frame clones alone and lacks a portion of them. The profile covers around 25,000 clones, with around 62% appearing a single time and under 6% taken by the ten largest. By share, this clone counts as medium-sized (0.01 to 0.1%). Its target is unknown. The origin of this receptor is a human donor with non-small cell lung cancer. The V gene is TRBV5-6, the J gene TRBJ1-1; 10 bases are shared with TRBD1. Sequencing used lung tumor tissue. DNA for the CDR3: TGTGCCAGCAGCTTGAGACAGGGGGCGGAAGCTTTCTTT. Its translation: CASSLRQGAEAFF.